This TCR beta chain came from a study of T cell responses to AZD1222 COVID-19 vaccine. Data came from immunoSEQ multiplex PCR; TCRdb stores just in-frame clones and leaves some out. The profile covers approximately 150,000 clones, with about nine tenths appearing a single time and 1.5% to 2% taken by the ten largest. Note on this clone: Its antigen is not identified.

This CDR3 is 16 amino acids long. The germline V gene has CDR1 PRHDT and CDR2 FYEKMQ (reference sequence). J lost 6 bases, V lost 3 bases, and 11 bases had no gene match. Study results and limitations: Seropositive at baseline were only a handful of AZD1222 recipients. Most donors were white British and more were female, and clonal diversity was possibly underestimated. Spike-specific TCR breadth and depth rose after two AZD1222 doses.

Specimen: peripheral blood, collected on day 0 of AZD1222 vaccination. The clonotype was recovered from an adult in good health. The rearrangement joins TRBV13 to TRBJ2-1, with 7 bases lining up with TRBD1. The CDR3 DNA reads TGTGCCAGCAGCTTGGCAGGGGGTGTTCTTATCAATGAGCAGTTCTTC. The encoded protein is CASSLAGGVLINEQFF.